This T cell receptor (beta chain) was captured by sequencing in a study of PD-L1 blockade in urothelial cancer. The table came from immunoSEQ multiplex PCR; TCRdb's copy has only in-frame clones and leaves some out. The data hold around 71,000 clones, with approximately 86% observed a single time. V was pared by 3 bases and J by 13 bases, with 5 bases of the junction left unmatched. This CDR3 is 12 amino acids long. Per germline, CDR1 MDHEN and CDR2 SYDVKM. Noted time point: pretreatment peripheral blood. The receptor was isolated from a man in his forties with urothelial cancer. The chain is built from TRBV28 and TRBJ1-4; 7 nucleotides match TRBD1. Source: PBMCs, taken around atezolizumab (anti-PD-L1) treatment. This CDR3 is CASSLTGPGLFF. CDR3 DNA: TGTGCCAGCAGTTTGACAGGGCCCGGACTGTTTTTT.